Presented here are 13 T cell receptor beta chains from one specimen sequenced in a study of T-cell memory formation after mild COVID-19. MiXCR was run by TCRdb on the 5' RACE reads, yielding one entry per CDR3 protein. This table has almost 250,000 distinct CDR3 sequences, approximately 15% appearing once. Sequences were obtained from PBMCs or a T cell subset sorted from them (not recorded which). Receptors were obtained from an adult woman who had mild COVID-19 (a few samples of this study predate the infection). Cell type and time point are not known.

This clonotype was seen only a few times. The V gene is TRBV18, the J gene TRBJ2-1, with D unresolved. There are 16 residues in the CDR3. Deletions cut 3 bases from V and 6 bases from J, with 18 bases between. CDR1 and CDR2 from the germline V gene are KGHSH and LQKENI. The CDR3 here is CASSPEAGNWLNEQFF. The CDR3 nucleotides are TGTGCCAGCTCACCCGAAGCTGGGAATTGGCTCAATGAGCAGTTCTTC.

This clonotype was recorded a few times. V gene TRBV30 combines with J gene TRBJ2-3; 8 nucleotides align to TRBD2. The length of the CDR3 is 14 residues. J lost 9 bases, V lost 7 bases, and 15 bases had no gene match. Germline lookup yields CDR1 GTSNPN and CDR2 SVGIG (reference sequence). The CDR3 is CALTFTTTSGTQYF. The CDR3 bases are TGTGCCTTGACCTTCACCACCACTAGCGGAACGCAGTATTTT.

This clonotype was counted a few times. The chain couples TRBV7-9 to TRBJ1-5; D is perhaps TRBD1 (6 bases). Germline-derived CDR1 and CDR2 are SEHNR and FQNEAQ (reference sequence). This CDR3 region has 15 residues. V lost 2 bases, J lost 4 bases, and 12 bases lay in between. CDR3 loop: CASSLSGGANQPQHF. The CDR3 DNA reads as TGTGCCAGCAGCTTATCGGGGGGGGCGAATCAGCCCCAGCATTTT.

The table lists this clonotype with a few counts. The rearrangement links TRBV7-9 to TRBJ1-1; D not certain. CDR1 is SEHNR and CDR2 is FQNEAQ in the germline V gene (reference sequence). This CDR3 is built from 16 residues. The V gene lost 1 base and the J gene lost 3 bases, with 15 bases spanning the gap. As DNA, the CDR3 is TGTGCCAGCAGCTTAGGTAGGGCCCCGAGGGACACTGAAGCTTTCTTT. Translating it yields CASSLGRAPRDTEAFF.

This sequence joins TRBV7-9 and TRBJ2-3, with 12 bases aligning to TRBD2. The CDR3 has 17 residues. V shed 5 bases and J 2 bases; nucleotides not matched to a gene: 8. Germline V CDR1 and CDR2: SEHNR, FQNEAQ (reference sequence). In DNA form, the CDR3 reads TGTGCCAGCAGCCCAGGACTAGCGGGGCCCCCCACAGATACGCAGTATTTT. It encodes CASSPGLAGPPTDTQYF.

This clonotype has only a few counts. CDR3 amino acids: CASSQGTLGAKNIQYF. The CDR3 DNA is TGTGCCAGCAGCCAAGGGACCCTAGGAGCCAAAAACATTCAGTACTTC. The V and J genes are TRBV3-1 and TRBJ2-4, with D unclear. The CDR3 contains 16 residues. V was shortened by 1 base and J by 0 bases, with 10 bases between the two germline ends. CDR1 is LGHDT, CDR2 YNNKEL, per germline (reference sequence). Looking up the rest from reference TRBV3-1 and TRBJ2-4 gives the full variable domain: DTAVSQTPKYLVTQMGNDKSIKCEQNLGHDTMYWYKQDSKKFLKIMFSYNNKELIINETVPNRFSPKSPDKAHLNLHINSLELGDSAVYFCASSQGTLGAKNIQYFGAGTRLSVL.

V and J are TRBV6-2 or TRBV6-3 and TRBJ1-5, with TRBD1 as a possible D gene (5 bases). Germline-derived CDR1 and CDR2 are MNHEY and SVGEGT. Trimming stripped 6 bases from V and 4 bases from J, with 10 bases between. The CDR3 runs 13 residues. The CDR3 is CASRRTGNQPQHF. For the CDR3, the DNA is TGTGCCAGCAGACGAACAGGAAATCAGCCCCAGCATTTT.

The gene calls are TRBV4-2 and TRBJ2-3, with 9 bases identical to TRBD2. V shed 0 bases, J shed 2 bases, and the junction held 6 bases outside the gene matches. Germline V CDR1 and CDR2: LGHNA, YNFKEQ. The CDR3 is 17 residues long. This CDR3 reads CASSQDASGANTDTQYF. CDR3 nucleotide sequence: TGTGCCAGCAGCCAAGATGCTAGCGGGGCGAACACAGATACGCAGTATTTT.

In its sample, this clonotype was seen a few times. This chain joins TRBV6-5 and TRBJ2-7; TRBD2 might be the D (5 bases). Germline V gene sequence: CDR1 MNHEY, CDR2 SVGAGI. The CDR3 is 13 amino acids. V lost 4 bases and J 6 bases, leaving 13 bases between the germline ends. The CDR3 sequence: CASSSLRGREQYF. CDR3 bases: TGTGCCAGCAGTTCACTCCGGGGTCGCGAGCAGTACTTC.

The rearrangement links TRBV5-6 to TRBJ2-7; 9 bases are shared with TRBD1. The germline CDR1 and CDR2 sequences are SGHDT and YYEEEE. The CDR3 has 12 amino acids. V dropped 9 bases and J dropped 4; count of bases not matched to a gene: 5. Written as DNA, the CDR3 is TGTGCCACCGGACAGGGGTTATACGAGCAGTACTTC. Translated: CATGQGLYEQYF.

The rearrangement uses TRBV7-9 and TRBJ2-3, with 11 bases matching TRBD2. The ends lost 0 bases at V and 7 bases at J; junction bases unmatched: 9. The CDR3 is made up of 17 amino acids. Germline assignment: CDR1 SEHNR and CDR2 FQNEAQ (reference sequence). The chain's CDR3 is CASSLAGTSGSMHTQYF. CDR3 sequence (DNA): TGTGCCAGCAGCTTAGCCGGGACTAGCGGTTCAATGCATACGCAGTATTTT.

Many counts were recorded for this clonotype. The rearrangement uses TRBV7-8 and TRBJ2-1, with 8 bases aligning to TRBD2. Trimming at V came to 2 bases and at J to 5 bases, leaving 5 bases not matched to a gene. The germline CDR1 and CDR2 sequences are SGHVS and FQNEAQ. The CDR3 totals 15 residues. The CDR3 loop is CASSLMAGGHNEQFF. CDR3 coding DNA: TGTGCCAGCAGCTTAATGGCGGGAGGTCACAATGAGCAGTTCTTC.

In the case of this clonotype: A junction boundary mismatches the germline segment, possibly from a read error. The V call is TRBV5-5, the J call TRBJ1-1, with D perhaps TRBD1 (5 bases). CDR1 is SGHKS and CDR2 is YYEKEE in the germline V gene (reference sequence). This CDR3 is built from 14 residues. The CDR3 nucleotides read TGTGACAGCAGCTTAGGTCTGGGGGTTACTGAAGCTTTCTTT. This gives the protein CDSSLGLGVTEAFF.